These T cell receptor beta chains were read from a single sample in a study of Graves' ophthalmopathy and Graves' hyperthyroidism. TCRdb re-called the multiplex PCR reads with MiXCR, one entry per CDR3 protein. The data show approximately 540,000 distinct CDR3 sequences, with less than 40% seen just once and about 4.2% held by the top ten. The material sequenced was peripheral blood or thyroid tissue (not recorded which). These receptor sequences come from an adult man with Graves' hyperthyroidism. The CDR3 runs from the conserved cysteine through the conserved F or W. A D gene is named only where the DNA matches it firmly. Clone size is not always given. Where it is, it says once, few, many or a class for expanded clones.

>NA|TRBJ1-5|many|TRBV10-3
CAISERDNQPQHF
TGTGCCATCAGTGAAAGGGACAATCAGCCCCAGCATTTT
>TRBD2|TRBJ2-1|NA|TRBV20-1
CSAYSGGARNEQFF
TGCAGTGCTTATAGCGGGGGGGCTAGGAATGAGCAGTTCTTC
>NA|TRBJ2-3|NA|TRBV12-3/TRBV12-4
CASSIQTGDTQYF
TGTGCCAGCAGCATACAGACCGGTGATACGCAGTATTTT
>TRBD1|TRBJ1-5|many|TRBV12-3/TRBV12-4
CASSPIGGQGSQPQHF
TGTGCCAGCAGCCCAATAGGGGGACAGGGGAGTCAGCCCCAGCATTTT
>TRBD1|TRBJ1-4|once|TRBV10-3
CAIRPDRVSANEKLFF
TGTGCCATCAGGCCGGACAGGGTGTCGGCTAATGAAAAACTGTTTTTT
>NA|TRBJ1-6|many|TRBV9
CASSVGEGPPLHF
TGTGCCAGCAGCGTAGGAGAGGGCCCACCCCTCCACTTT
>NA|TRBJ1-1|NA|TRBV27
CASRVHRNTEAFF
TGTGCCAGCAGGGTCCATAGGAACACTGAAGCTTTCTTT
>TRBD1|TRBJ2-7|NA|TRBV7-2
CASSPTGQSYEQYF
TGTGCCAGCAGCCCCACGGGACAGTCGTACGAGCAGTACTTC
>TRBD1|TRBJ2-2|many|TRBV19
CASRQGAGGELFF
TGTGCCAGTCGACAGGGGGCCGGCGGGGAGCTGTTTTTT
>NA|TRBJ1-3|many|TRBV20-1
CSGGNSSGNTIYF
TGCAGTGGAGGCAATAGCTCTGGAAACACCATATATTTT
>TRBD1|TRBJ2-7|many|TRBV5-1
CASSLNRARQGVPYEQYF
TGCGCCAGCAGCCTCAACCGAGCCCGACAGGGGGTGCCCTACGAGCAGTACTTC
>TRBD1|TRBJ1-2|NA|TRBV5-8
CASRRQGAIYGYTF
TGTGCCAGCAGAAGACAGGGGGCTATCTATGGCTACACCTTC
>NA|TRBJ2-5|many|TRBV20-1
CSASTPGEETQYF
TGCAGTGCTAGTACTCCAGGGGAAGAGACCCAGTACTTC
>NA|TRBJ2-7|NA|TRBV10-3
CATREGGQSPYEQYF
TGTGCCACCAGGGAGGGGGGACAGTCGCCTTACGAGCAGTACTTC
>NA|TRBJ2-7|few|TRBV2
CASSESEGWEQYF
TGTGCCAGCAGTGAATCTGAGGGGTGGGAGCAGTACTTC
>NA|TRBJ1-4|NA|TRBV12-5
CASGLGKDEEEKLFF
TGTGCTAGTGGTTTGGGAAAGGACGAGGAGGAAAAACTGTTTTTT
>TRBD2|TRBJ2-7|NA|TRBV7-2
CASIRGGTSDRLSYEQYF
TGTGCCAGCATCAGGGGGGGGACTAGCGATCGTCTCTCCTACGAGCAGTACTTC
>TRBD2|TRBJ2-3|NA|TRBV10-3
CASRTLAGVTDTQYF
TGTGCCAGCAGGACTTTAGCGGGAGTCACAGATACGCAGTATTTT
>NA|TRBJ1-1|many|TRBV9
CASSVQTEAVEAFF
TGTGCCAGCAGCGTACAGACGGAGGCCGTTGAAGCTTTCTTT
>NA|TRBJ2-5|many|TRBV7-9
CASSPHSGKETQYF
TGTGCCAGCAGCCCCCATAGCGGAAAAGAGACCCAGTACTTC
>TRBD1|TRBJ2-7|NA|TRBV7-2
CASSLGGQGFSYEQYF
TGTGCCAGCAGCTTAGGAGGACAGGGGTTCTCCTACGAGCAGTACTTC
>TRBD2|TRBJ2-3|NA|TRBV20-1
CSATDQSLTLAGQSTDTQYF
TGCAGTGCAACCGATCAGAGCCTTACCTTAGCGGGCCAGAGCACAGATACGCAGTATTTT
>NA|TRBJ1-4|NA|TRBV7-9
CASSSGTHEKLFF
TGTGCCAGCAGTTCCGGGACTCATGAAAAACTGTTTTTT